The rows below give T cell receptor beta chains drawn from one sample of a study of T cell repertoires in cytomegalovirus infection. TCRdb independently ran MiXCR on the reads; one entry per CDR3 protein. The repertoire holds about 700,000 distinct CDR3 sequences, around 31% seen once, with roughly 20% in the top ten. No antigen is known for these receptors. The sequencing used cultured PBMCs, collected from culture after CMV antigen stimulation. Source of these receptors: a human donor in good health (CMV status not recorded). Some clones in this sample may be carry-over from other donors' samples. The CDR3 runs from the conserved cysteine through the conserved F or W. Fields, in order: J gene, V gene, clone size, D gene, CDR3 length, CDR3 protein, CDR3 DNA. D genes are given only for firm matches. Size is stated for part of the rows, as once, few or many counts, or as a class when the clone is expanded.

j_gene: TRBJ2-1
v_gene: TRBV6-6
abundance: -
d_gene: -
len: 17
CDR3aa: CASSERALSSSYNEQFF
CDR3nt: TGTGCCAGCAGTGAGAGGGCCCTATCGAGCTCCTACAATGAGCAGTTCTTC

j_gene: TRBJ2-2
v_gene: TRBV7-1
abundance: -
d_gene: -
len: 16
CDR3aa: CASSQPGKEVTGELFF
CDR3nt: TGTGCCAGCAGTCAACCGGGAAAGGAGGTGACCGGGGAGCTGTTTTTT

j_gene: TRBJ1-1
v_gene: TRBV27
abundance: -
d_gene: -
len: 13
CDR3aa: CASSWASNTEAFF
CDR3nt: TGTGCCAGCAGTTGGGCCAGTAACACTGAAGCTTTCTTT

j_gene: TRBJ2-3
v_gene: TRBV11-2
abundance: few
d_gene: -
len: 13
CDR3aa: CASSLVGGHTQYF
CDR3nt: TGTGCCAGCAGCTTAGTCGGCGGACATACGCAGTATTTT

j_gene: TRBJ1-2
v_gene: TRBV7-9
abundance: few
d_gene: -
len: 13
CDR3aa: CASSLGQGWGYTF
CDR3nt: TGTGCCAGCAGCTTAGGCCAGGGCTGGGGCTACACCTTC

j_gene: TRBJ2-3
v_gene: TRBV14
abundance: -
d_gene: TRBD1
len: 15
CDR3aa: CASSPSGQYTDTQYF
CDR3nt: TGTGCCAGCAGCCCATCGGGACAGTACACAGATACGCAGTATTTT

j_gene: TRBJ2-2
v_gene: TRBV12-3/TRBV12-4
abundance: -
d_gene: TRBD2
len: 16
CDR3aa: CASSSGTSGSTGELFF
CDR3nt: TGTGCCAGCAGTTCGGGGACTAGCGGGAGCACCGGGGAGCTGTTTTTT

j_gene: TRBJ2-5
v_gene: TRBV7-2
abundance: -
d_gene: -
len: 13
CDR3aa: CASSLGLAKAQYF
CDR3nt: TGTGCCAGCAGCTTAGGGCTAGCGAAGGCCCAGTACTTC

j_gene: TRBJ1-1
v_gene: TRBV5-4
abundance: -
d_gene: -
len: 13
CDR3aa: CALTRTGGTEAFF
CDR3nt: TGTGCCCTAACCCGGACGGGGGGCACTGAAGCTTTCTTT

j_gene: TRBJ2-7
v_gene: TRBV7-8
abundance: many
d_gene: -
len: 15
CDR3aa: CASSHTGTATYEQYF
CDR3nt: TGTGCCAGCAGCCACACCGGGACGGCCACTTACGAGCAGTACTTC

j_gene: TRBJ2-2
v_gene: TRBV19
abundance: few
d_gene: TRBD2
len: 17
CDR3aa: CASSIPTGTRSTGELFF
CDR3nt: TGTGCCAGTAGTATCCCTACCGGGACTAGGAGCACCGGGGAGCTGTTTTTT

j_gene: TRBJ2-5
v_gene: TRBV28
abundance: few
d_gene: TRBD2
len: 15
CDR3aa: CASSLSQAGQETQYF
CDR3nt: TGTGCCAGCAGTTTATCTCAAGCGGGGCAAGAGACCCAGTACTTC

j_gene: TRBJ2-2
v_gene: TRBV7-2
abundance: -
d_gene: -
len: 16
CDR3aa: CASSPSPSGVAGELFF
CDR3nt: TGTGCCAGCAGCCCCTCACCCTCCGGGGTAGCTGGGGAGCTGTTTTTT

j_gene: TRBJ2-1
v_gene: TRBV7-8
abundance: -
d_gene: TRBD2
len: 15
CDR3aa: CASSRGWRGVNEQFF
CDR3nt: TGTGCCAGCAGCCGGGGTTGGCGGGGGGTAAATGAGCAGTTCTTC

j_gene: TRBJ2-7
v_gene: TRBV2
abundance: once
d_gene: TRBD1
len: 14
CDR3aa: CASATSGTGNEQYF
CDR3nt: TGTGCCAGCGCGACCTCCGGGACAGGGAACGAGCAGTACTTC

j_gene: TRBJ2-3
v_gene: TRBV14
abundance: -
d_gene: TRBD2
len: 16
CDR3aa: CASSQAASGSSNTQYF
CDR3nt: TGTGCCAGCAGCCAAGCGGCTAGCGGGAGTTCAAATACGCAGTATTTT

j_gene: TRBJ1-1
v_gene: TRBV7-6
abundance: -
d_gene: TRBD1
len: 14
CDR3aa: CASSATGGEFRAFF
CDR3nt: TGTGCCAGCAGCGCTACAGGGGGCGAGTTTCGAGCTTTCTTT

j_gene: TRBJ2-3
v_gene: TRBV27
abundance: few
d_gene: TRBD1
len: 16
CDR3aa: CASSLSTGTFTDTQYF
CDR3nt: TGTGCCAGCAGTTTATCGACAGGGACCTTCACAGATACGCAGTATTTT

j_gene: TRBJ2-2
v_gene: TRBV15
abundance: few
d_gene: -
len: 15
CDR3aa: CATSRRSGDTGELFF
CDR3nt: TGTGCCACCAGCAGGCGATCAGGGGACACCGGGGAGCTGTTTTTT

j_gene: TRBJ2-1
v_gene: TRBV4-3
abundance: -
d_gene: -
len: 14
CDR3aa: CASSQDEGLNEQFF
CDR3nt: TGCGCCAGCAGCCAAGATGAGGGTCTAAATGAGCAGTTCTTC

j_gene: TRBJ1-1
v_gene: TRBV20-1
abundance: -
d_gene: -
len: 12
CDR3aa: CSARVESGEAFF
CDR3nt: TGCAGTGCTAGGGTAGAATCAGGTGAAGCTTTCTTT

j_gene: TRBJ1-1
v_gene: TRBV10-3
abundance: -
d_gene: -
len: 15
CDR3aa: CAISESRQVNTEAFF
CDR3nt: TGTGCCATCAGTGAGTCGCGGCAGGTGAACACTGAAGCTTTCTTT

j_gene: TRBJ1-3
v_gene: TRBV7-2
abundance: -
d_gene: TRBD1
len: 15
CDR3aa: CASSSTGVSGNTISF
CDR3nt: TGTGCCAGCAGCTCAACAGGGGTCTCTGGAAACACCATATCTTTT